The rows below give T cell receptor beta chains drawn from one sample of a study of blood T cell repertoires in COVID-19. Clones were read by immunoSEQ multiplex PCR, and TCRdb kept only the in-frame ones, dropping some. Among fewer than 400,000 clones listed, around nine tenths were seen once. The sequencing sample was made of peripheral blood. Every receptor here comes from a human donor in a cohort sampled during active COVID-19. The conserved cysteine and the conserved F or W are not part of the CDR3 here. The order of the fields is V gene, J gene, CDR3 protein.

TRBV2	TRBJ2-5	ASSLLRGAGETQY
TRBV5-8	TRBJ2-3	ASSLRMRGTDTQY
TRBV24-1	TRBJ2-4	ATSGAGGENIQY
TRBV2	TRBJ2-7	ASNRDSYEQY
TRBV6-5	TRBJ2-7	ASSYSLAAYEQY
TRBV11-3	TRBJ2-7	ASSLGPGLAHEQY
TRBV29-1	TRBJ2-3	SVPLLTDTQY
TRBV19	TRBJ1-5	ATKDRGDNQPQH
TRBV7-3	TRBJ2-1	ASSLTGTGHYNEQF
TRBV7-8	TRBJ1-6	ASSFGQDNSPLH
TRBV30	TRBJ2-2	AWSNGLAGAGELF
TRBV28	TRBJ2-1	ASSLWTSGYNEQF
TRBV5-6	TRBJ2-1	ASSPPRVRENNEQF
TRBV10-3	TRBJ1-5	AISGSRDNQPQH
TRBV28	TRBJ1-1	ASSTAAKGGRTEAF
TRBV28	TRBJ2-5	ASRTGKETQY
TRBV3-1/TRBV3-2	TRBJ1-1	ASRHRGEAF
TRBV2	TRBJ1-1	ASSQTGGRNTEAF
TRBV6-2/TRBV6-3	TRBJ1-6	ASSYGGRSNSPLH
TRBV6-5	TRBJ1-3	ASSRVDRGLNTIY
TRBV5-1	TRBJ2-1	ASSLGDKSSYNEQF
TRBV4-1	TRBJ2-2	ASSQGVEYTGELF
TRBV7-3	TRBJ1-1	ASSSLGQNTEAF
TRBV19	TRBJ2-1	ASRTSWESYNEQF
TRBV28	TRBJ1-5	ASSLGREPQH